The 23 T cell receptor beta chains below all came from one sample that was sequenced in a study of vaccination and CD4 T cells after COVID-19. These receptors' antigens are unknown. Treatment specified: approximately 9-day PBMC culture with coronavirus spike peptide pools or control peptides (ViraFEST assay). Sequencing of cultured CD4+ T cell DNA used the Oncomine TCR Beta short-read assay. MiXCR, applied by TCRdb to the PCR reads, yields one record per CDR3 protein. The sample holds more than 15,000 distinct CDR3 sequences, over 50% seen once. The sample taken for sequencing was CD4+ T cells from blood, cultured in vitro. These receptors originate from a human donor who had recovered from COVID-19.

As regards this clonotype: Relative to the germline gene, one junction end is altered; a read error may explain this. The rearrangement links TRBV6-5 to TRBJ1-2; D remains unclear. The CDR3 is 14 amino acids. Germline values: CDR1 MNHEY, CDR2 SVGAGI. The DNA of the CDR3 is TGTGTCAGCACCTACTCGGGGAACGCATATGGCTACACCTTC. Translation gives CVSTYSGNAYGYTF.

The chain couples TRBV4-2 to TRBJ2-2; D gene unclear. This CDR3 is 13 amino acids long. Germline V gene lookup returns CDR1 LGHNA and CDR2 YNFKEQ. V gave up 4 bases and J gave up 5 bases, with 8 bases separating them. CDR3 in amino acids: CASSPSVTGELFF. The CDR3 DNA reads as TGTGCCAGCAGCCCCAGTGTTACCGGGGAGCTGTTTTTT.

V is TRBV11-3 and J is TRBJ2-7; D not certain. Trimming cost V 3 bases and J 6 bases, with 12 bases left between them. This CDR3 is 13 amino acids long. Germline V lookup: CDR1 SGHNT, CDR2 YENEEA. CDR3 in amino acids: CASSFGESGEQYF. CDR3 sequence (DNA): TGTGCCAGCAGCTTCGGAGAGTCGGGCGAGCAGTACTTC.

The gene calls are TRBV28 and TRBJ1-2; D is unclear. The CDR3 consists of 12 residues. V dropped 1 base and J dropped 8 bases, with 8 bases sitting between them. CDR1 is MDHEN and CDR2 is SYDVKM in the germline V gene. In nucleotides, the CDR3 is TGTGCCAGCAGTTTATTTGTGGGGGGCTACACCTTC. Translation gives CASSLFVGGYTF.

The genes are TRBV12-3 or TRBV12-4 and TRBJ2-1; 7 bases line up with TRBD2. J gave up 9 bases and V 6 bases, and 14 bases lay outside the gene matches. This CDR3 is built from 15 residues. In DNA, the CDR3 is TGTGCCAGCAGGCCTGGACTAGGGGCTGAGGGTGAGCAGTTCTTC. This codes for CASRPGLGAEGEQFF.

This chain joins TRBV11-1 and TRBJ1-2; TRBD1 might be the D (5 bases). The CDR3 has 12 residues. Looked up from germline, CDR1 is SGHAT and CDR2 is FQDESV (reference sequence). V lost 7 bases to trimming and J lost 6 bases, with 12 bases between them. CDR3 loop: CASTSDSDGYTF. The CDR3 region has the DNA TGTGCCAGCACCTCCGACAGCGATGGCTACACCTTC.

This clonotype was found once. The rearrangement joins TRBV7-9 to TRBJ2-1, with 7 bases lining up with TRBD2. The CDR3 consists of 15 residues. The V gene's germline CDR1 is SEHNR and CDR2 FQNEAQ (reference sequence). Trimming cost V 3 bases and J 8 bases; bases outside gene matches: 10. CDR3 nucleotides: TGTGCCAGCAGCTTCCTGCTCCGAACTAGCGATGAGCAGTTCTTC. This encodes CASSFLLRTSDEQFF. The full variable domain, with the rest looked up from reference TRBV7-9 and TRBJ2-1, is DTGVSQNPRHKITKRGQNVTFRCDPISEHNRLYWYRQTLGQGPEFLTYFQNEAQLEKSRLLSDRFSAERPKGSFSTLEIQRTEQGDSAMYLCASSFLLRTSDEQFFGPGTRLTVL.

This chain joins TRBV20-1 and TRBJ2-1; D gene uncertain. CDR1 is DFQATT, CDR2 SNEGSKA, per germline (reference sequence). This CDR3 has 11 amino acids. The V gene lost 0 bases and the J gene lost 10 bases, with 7 bases spanning the gap. The CDR3 nucleotides are TGCAGTGCTAGAGATTTGTGGGAGCAGTTCTTC. Translation gives CSARDLWEQFF.

The J gene is TRBJ1-6, the V gene TRBV6-5; TRBD1 might be the D (5 bases). Germline V gene lookup returns CDR1 MNHEY and CDR2 SVGAGI. The CDR3 covers 15 residues. The ends were cut back, 4 bases at V and 7 bases at J, with 14 bases in the middle. The CDR3: CASSSTGRGNSPLHF. In nucleotides, the CDR3 is TGTGCCAGCAGTTCCACAGGACGGGGGAATTCACCCCTCCACTTT.

This chain links TRBV6-1 with TRBJ1-2; D possibly corresponds to TRBD1 (6 bases). The CDR3 is 13 residues long. V shed 1 base and J shed 5 bases, with 8 bases lying between them. Germline loops: CDR1 MNHNS, CDR2 SASEGT. CDR3 sequence reads: CASSEGRGYGYTF. The CDR3 nucleotides are TGTGCCAGCAGTGAAGGCAGGGGTTATGGCTACACCTTC.

This clonotype has only a few counts. The chain recombines TRBV7-9 with TRBJ1-1; D may be TRBD1 (6 bases). V was cut by 1 base and J by 0 bases, with 9 bases left in between. Germline CDR1 and CDR2: SEHNR and FQNEAQ (reference sequence). This CDR3 is built from 15 residues. The CDR3 region is CASSLDGDMNTEAFF. The CDR3 bases are TGTGCCAGCAGCTTAGATGGGGACATGAACACTGAAGCTTTCTTT.

This clonotype occurred a few times. The chain links TRBV7-9 to TRBJ1-5; tentatively, D is TRBD1 (5 bases). Trimming stripped 5 bases from V and 5 bases from J, with 19 bases between. The germline V gene encodes CDR1 SEHNR and CDR2 FQNEAQ (reference sequence). This CDR3 has 16 residues. The CDR3 DNA reads TGTGCCAGCAGCCCCGGGACCTATTTTGACCATCAGCCCCAGCATTTT. Its protein is CASSPGTYFDHQPQHF.

CDR3 residues: CASSLAGGSLNEQFF. The CDR3 region has the DNA TGCGCCAGCAGCTTGGCTGGCGGGAGCCTCAATGAGCAGTTCTTC. The V and J genes are TRBV5-1 and TRBJ2-1, with 7 bases aligning to TRBD2. The CDR3 has 15 residues. Germline-derived CDR1 and CDR2 are SGHRS and YFSETQ. J gave up 6 bases and V 0 bases, and 6 bases lay outside the gene matches.

The chain has TRBV30 and TRBJ2-1; 16 nucleotides agree with TRBD2. The CDR3 is 18 residues long. The junction had 8 bases not matched to a gene; V was cut back by 4 bases and J by 2 bases. Germline V gene sequence: CDR1 GTSNPN, CDR2 SVGIG (reference sequence). The CDR3 reads CAWKRGLAGGPTYNEQFF. In nucleotides, the CDR3 is TGTGCCTGGAAAAGGGGACTAGCGGGAGGGCCCACCTACAATGAGCAGTTCTTC.

V gene TRBV20-1 combines with J gene TRBJ1-1; D gene uncertain. Trimming took off 0 bases at V and 3 bases at J, with 11 bases between the two ends. The CDR3 covers 14 residues. Germline CDR1 is DFQATT and CDR2 is SNEGSKA (reference sequence). CDR3 DNA sequence: TGCAGTGCTAGAGACCCGGGTTCGGACACTGAAGCTTTCTTT. It specifies CSARDPGSDTEAFF.

Notes on this clonotype: One junction end disagrees with the germline gene, perhaps due to a read error. The chain uses TRBV20-1 and TRBJ2-5, with TRBD1 matching 8 bases. This CDR3 contains 15 residues. Germline CDR1 reads DFQATT; CDR2 reads SNEGSKA (reference sequence). The CDR3 DNA sequence: TGCAGTGCTAGCCCCCTGACAGGGGTCCAAGAGACCCTGTACTTC. As protein: CSASPLTGVQETLYF.

This chain connects TRBV10-3 to TRBJ1-3; D might be TRBD1 (5 bases). Trimming took 7 bases from V and 4 from J, leaving 8 bases between them. This CDR3 is 12 amino acids long. Germline V gene data show CDR1 as ENHRY and CDR2 as SYGVKD. Here the CDR3 DNA reads TGTGCCATCACAGGGTCCGGAAACACCATATATTTT. As protein: CAITGSGNTIYF.

J is TRBJ2-1 and V is TRBV6-5, with TRBD2 identical over 8 bases. The trim removed 4 bases at V and 8 bases at J, leaving 13 bases unmatched. The germline V gene encodes CDR1 MNHEY and CDR2 SVGAGI. This CDR3 is 16 amino acids long. The CDR3 protein is CASSSAGDRLGDEQFF. CDR3 nucleotides: TGTGCCAGCAGTTCAGCGGGGGACCGTTTGGGCGATGAGCAGTTCTTC.

This rearrangement joins TRBV6-5 to TRBJ2-7, with TRBD1 matching 8 bases. Germline V gives CDR1 MNHEY, CDR2 SVGAGI. The length of the CDR3 is 15 residues. Unmatched junction bases numbered 6, after V lost 0 bases and J lost 5 bases. CDR3 sequence: CASSYSGQGAHEQYF. CDR3 bases: TGTGCCAGCAGTTACTCCGGGCAGGGGGCACACGAGCAGTACTTC.

This chain connects TRBV12-3 or TRBV12-4 to TRBJ1-2; TRBD1 might be the D (5 bases). This CDR3 has 11 amino acids. The ends were cut back, 4 bases at V and 7 bases at J, with 7 bases in the middle. The CDR3 region is CASSSGTGYTF. The CDR3 nucleotides are TGTGCCAGCAGTTCCGGGACTGGCTACACCTTC.

CDR3: CASSQIRRSSGANVLTF. The CDR3 DNA reads TGTGCCAGCAGTCAGATACGTAGATCCTCTGGGGCCAACGTCCTGACTTTC. The chain employs TRBV6-1 and TRBJ2-6, with D unresolved. With 5 bases removed from V and 0 bases from J, the gap between germline ends came to 14 bases. This CDR3 has 17 residues. Germline V gene lookup returns CDR1 MNHNS and CDR2 SASEGT.

The CDR3 region has the DNA TGTGCCACCCGATCTAGCAACTATGGCTACACCTTC. Its protein product is CATRSSNYGYTF. The chain employs TRBV6-2 or TRBV6-3 and TRBJ1-2; D unclear. CDR3 length: 12 amino acids. Between the trimmed V and J ends, which lost 10 bases and 2 bases, there was a span of 11 bases. Germline V gene sequence: CDR1 MNHEY, CDR2 SVGEGT.

The chain joins TRBV20-1 to TRBJ2-5, with TRBD1 matching 8 bases. Trimming cost V 3 bases and J 1 base; bases outside gene matches: 7. CDR1 is DFQATT and CDR2 is SNEGSKA in the germline V gene (reference sequence). The CDR3 runs to 15 residues. The CDR3: CSASPLTGVQETQYF. The CDR3 DNA is TGCAGTGCTAGCCCCCTGACAGGGGTCCAAGAGACCCAGTACTTC.